These T cell receptor beta chains were read from a single sample in a study of blood T cell repertoires in COVID-19. Clones were read by immunoSEQ multiplex PCR, and TCRdb kept only the in-frame ones, dropping some. The sample has 100,000 to 150,000 clones, around 83% seen once; the top ten hold about 5.5%. The sample comprised peripheral blood. These receptors were collected from a man older than 75 with active or convalescent COVID-19. CDR3s include the opening cysteine and the closing phenylalanine or tryptophan. Fields, in order: D gene, V gene, clone size, J gene, CDR3 DNA, CDR3 protein. D genes are given only for firm matches. A row's size may be missing; if present it is once, few, many or a size class.

D gene: TRBD1; V gene: TRBV5-4; clone size: once; J gene: TRBJ1-2; CDR3 DNA: TGTGCCAGCAGCTGGGACAGGGTAGTGAGCGGCTACACCTTC; CDR3 protein: CASSWDRVVSGYTF
D gene: NA; V gene: TRBV2; clone size: few; J gene: TRBJ1-2; CDR3 DNA: TGTGCCAGCAGTGAACCGTCAGGCTATGGCTACACCTTC; CDR3 protein: CASSEPSGYGYTF
D gene: NA; V gene: TRBV7-3; clone size: NA; J gene: TRBJ1-2; CDR3 DNA: TGTGCCAGCAGCCTACAGGGTTCTAACTATGGCTACACCTTC; CDR3 protein: CASSLQGSNYGYTF
D gene: NA; V gene: TRBV6-2/TRBV6-3; clone size: NA; J gene: TRBJ2-1; CDR3 DNA: TGTGCCAGCAGTTTGTCAGACAATGAGCAGTTCTTC; CDR3 protein: CASSLSDNEQFF
D gene: NA; V gene: TRBV10-3; clone size: NA; J gene: TRBJ2-7; CDR3 DNA: TGTGCCATCAGTCCAAAGACCGGGGAGCAGTACTTC; CDR3 protein: CAISPKTGEQYF
D gene: NA; V gene: TRBV10-2; clone size: NA; J gene: TRBJ1-1; CDR3 DNA: TGCGCCACCAAGGAGGGTCGGACTGAAGCTTTCTTT; CDR3 protein: CATKEGRTEAFF
D gene: TRBD2; V gene: TRBV2; clone size: NA; J gene: TRBJ2-5; CDR3 DNA: TGTGCCAGCAGTGAAGCGACTCTAGCGGGGGGCCTTAAAGAGACCCAGTACTTC; CDR3 protein: CASSEATLAGGLKETQYF
D gene: NA; V gene: TRBV9; clone size: NA; J gene: TRBJ2-4; CDR3 DNA: TGTGCCAGCAGCGAGGGGTTAGCCAAAAACATTCAGTACTTC; CDR3 protein: CASSEGLAKNIQYF
D gene: TRBD1; V gene: TRBV11-1; clone size: NA; J gene: TRBJ1-1; CDR3 DNA: TGTGCCAGCAGCTTTTCGACAGGGGGATACACTGAAGCTTTCTTT; CDR3 protein: CASSFSTGGYTEAFF
D gene: TRBD1; V gene: TRBV11-2; clone size: once; J gene: TRBJ1-2; CDR3 DNA: TGTGCCAGCAGCTTTCTGGGGACAGGGAACTATGGCTACACCTTC; CDR3 protein: CASSFLGTGNYGYTF
D gene: NA; V gene: TRBV9; clone size: once; J gene: TRBJ1-6; CDR3 DNA: TGTGCCAGCAGCGCCCTAGGGGGGGGCGCGTATAATTCACCCCTCCACTTT; CDR3 protein: CASSALGGGAYNSPLHF
D gene: NA; V gene: TRBV6-2/TRBV6-3; clone size: NA; J gene: TRBJ2-5; CDR3 DNA: TGTGCCAGCAGTTCCGGACTGTCTCAAGAGACCCAGTACTTC; CDR3 protein: CASSSGLSQETQYF
D gene: TRBD2; V gene: TRBV7-9; clone size: NA; J gene: TRBJ2-1; CDR3 DNA: TGTGCCAGCAGCTTCGGGGGGACTAGAAGACTAAATGAGCAGTTCTTC; CDR3 protein: CASSFGGTRRLNEQFF
D gene: TRBD1; V gene: TRBV27; clone size: NA; J gene: TRBJ2-4; CDR3 DNA: TGTGCCAGCATGGGAACAGGGGAAAACATTCAGTACTTC; CDR3 protein: CASMGTGENIQYF
D gene: NA; V gene: TRBV5-5; clone size: NA; J gene: TRBJ2-7; CDR3 DNA: TGTGCCAGCAGCTTGGCTCAGGGCCCCCACGAGCAGTACTTC; CDR3 protein: CASSLAQGPHEQYF
D gene: NA; V gene: TRBV12-5; clone size: NA; J gene: TRBJ1-2; CDR3 DNA: TGTGCTAGTGGTTTGTCGGGTGACCTAACTGGCTACACCTTC; CDR3 protein: CASGLSGDLTGYTF
D gene: TRBD1; V gene: TRBV5-8; clone size: few; J gene: TRBJ2-1; CDR3 DNA: TGTGCCAGCAGCCGGGACAGGGATCAAGAGCAGTTCTTC; CDR3 protein: CASSRDRDQEQFF
D gene: NA; V gene: TRBV6-2/TRBV6-3; clone size: NA; J gene: TRBJ2-2; CDR3 DNA: TGTGCCAGCAGTCAGGGGATGAAAACCGGGGAGCTGTTTTTT; CDR3 protein: CASSQGMKTGELFF
D gene: TRBD2; V gene: TRBV7-9; clone size: NA; J gene: TRBJ2-5; CDR3 DNA: TGTGCCAGCAGCTTAAGCCTAGCGGGGGGGCAAGAGACCCAGTACTTC; CDR3 protein: CASSLSLAGGQETQYF
D gene: NA; V gene: TRBV28; clone size: NA; J gene: TRBJ2-2; CDR3 DNA: TGTGCCAGCAGTTCACTCGACAGACCAAACACCGGGGAGCTGTTTTTT; CDR3 protein: CASSSLDRPNTGELFF
D gene: NA; V gene: TRBV28; clone size: NA; J gene: TRBJ2-2; CDR3 DNA: TGTGCCAGCAGTTTACAGTTTCTAAGAGGCACCGGGGAGCTGTTTTTT; CDR3 protein: CASSLQFLRGTGELFF
D gene: NA; V gene: TRBV19; clone size: NA; J gene: TRBJ1-2; CDR3 DNA: TGTGCTAGTGGGGGCAGCTGGACCTATGGCTACACCTTC; CDR3 protein: CASGGSWTYGYTF
D gene: TRBD1; V gene: TRBV9; clone size: NA; J gene: TRBJ1-4; CDR3 DNA: TGTGCCAGCAGCACCCAGGGGGCGGCTAATGAAAAACTGTTTTTT; CDR3 protein: CASSTQGAANEKLFF
D gene: NA; V gene: TRBV11-2; clone size: NA; J gene: TRBJ2-3; CDR3 DNA: TGTGCCAGCAGCCCCCGGGTCCCGAGCACAGATACGCAGTATTTT; CDR3 protein: CASSPRVPSTDTQYF
D gene: TRBD2; V gene: TRBV6-4; clone size: NA; J gene: TRBJ2-3; CDR3 DNA: TGTGCCAGCAGTGCACTAGCGGAAGATACGCAGTATTTT; CDR3 protein: CASSALAEDTQYF
D gene: NA; V gene: TRBV6-5; clone size: NA; J gene: TRBJ1-3; CDR3 DNA: TGTGCCAGCAAGAACAGGGATGGACCTTGGAACACCATATATTTT; CDR3 protein: CASKNRDGPWNTIYF
D gene: TRBD1; V gene: TRBV9; clone size: NA; J gene: TRBJ1-5; CDR3 DNA: TGTGCCAGCAGCCCAGGACAGGGAACTCAGCCCCAGCATTTT; CDR3 protein: CASSPGQGTQPQHF
D gene: NA; V gene: TRBV28; clone size: NA; J gene: TRBJ2-7; CDR3 DNA: TGTGCCAGCAGTTTTGCCAGGTACGAGCAGTACTTC; CDR3 protein: CASSFARYEQYF
D gene: NA; V gene: TRBV5-1; clone size: NA; J gene: TRBJ2-7; CDR3 DNA: TGCGCCAGCAGTGGCAGCTCCTACGAGCAGTACTTC; CDR3 protein: CASSGSSYEQYF
D gene: TRBD1; V gene: TRBV4-3; clone size: NA; J gene: TRBJ1-2; CDR3 DNA: TGCGCCAGCAGCCCCGGGACAGGGGGCGCCTATGGCTACACCTTC; CDR3 protein: CASSPGTGGAYGYTF
D gene: NA; V gene: TRBV4-3; clone size: NA; J gene: TRBJ1-6; CDR3 DNA: TGCGCCAGCAGCCAGGCCCCCCTGAGGGATTCACCCCTCCACTTT; CDR3 protein: CASSQAPLRDSPLHF
D gene: NA; V gene: TRBV5-1; clone size: NA; J gene: TRBJ2-3; CDR3 DNA: TGCGCCAGCAGCCAACAGGGTGCAGATACGCAGTATTTT; CDR3 protein: CASSQQGADTQYF
D gene: NA; V gene: TRBV4-3; clone size: NA; J gene: TRBJ2-7; CDR3 DNA: TGCGCCAGCAGCCAGGGAGCGGTTAGCTCCTACGAGCAGTACTTC; CDR3 protein: CASSQGAVSSYEQYF
D gene: TRBD2; V gene: TRBV5-4; clone size: many; J gene: TRBJ2-7; CDR3 DNA: TGTGCCAGCAGCTTGGTGCGGGGGGGAACCTACGAGCAGTACTTC; CDR3 protein: CASSLVRGGTYEQYF
D gene: NA; V gene: TRBV7-9; clone size: NA; J gene: TRBJ1-1; CDR3 DNA: TGTGCCAGCAGCTTAGGGTCTACTTTGAACACTGAAGCTTTCTTT; CDR3 protein: CASSLGSTLNTEAFF